Presented here are 12 T cell receptor beta chains from one specimen sequenced in a study of early T cells in non-severe SARS-CoV-2 infection. In TCRdb, the 5' RACE reads were re-called with MiXCR into one record per CDR3 protein. The sample has about 69,000 distinct CDR3 sequences; approximately 15% are singletons. The sample comprised whole blood. These receptors were collected from an adult who was a healthcare worker with PCR-confirmed SARS-CoV-2 infection or an uninfected control (not recorded which).

This clonotype was picked up a small number of times. This chain links TRBV3-1 with TRBJ2-7; TRBD1 matches 7 bases. The CDR3 covers 12 residues. After removal of 4 bases from V and 5 bases from J, the junction contained 2 bases not matched to a gene. In germline, CDR1 is LGHDT, CDR2 YNNKEL (reference sequence). CDR3 sequence reads: CASSPGTDEQYF. In nucleotides, the CDR3 is TGTGCCAGCAGCCCCGGGACAGACGAGCAGTACTTC.

This rearrangement joins TRBV29-1 to TRBJ2-5; D remains unclear. The CDR3 length is 12 residues. Germline loops: CDR1 SQVTM, CDR2 ANQGSEA. V lost 4 bases, J lost 5 bases, and 11 bases lay in between. CDR3 in amino acids: CSVVAGVETQYF. CDR3 bases: TGCAGCGTTGTAGCAGGCGTGGAGACCCAGTACTTC. Drawing the rest from reference TRBV29-1 and TRBJ2-5, the complete variable domain is SAVISQKPSRDICQRGTSLTIQCQVDSQVTMMFWYRQQPGQSLTLIATANQGSEATYESGFVIDKFPISRPNLTFSTLTVSNMSPEDSSIYLCSVVAGVETQYFGPGTRLLVL.

This clonotype was found many times. As DNA, the CDR3 is TGTGCCAGCTCACCAATGGAAAAAGAGACCCAGTACTTC. It encodes CASSPMEKETQYF. The rearrangement links TRBV18 to TRBJ2-5, with unresolved D. This CDR3 region has 13 residues. V was pared by 2 bases and J by 3 bases, with 7 bases between. Germline V lookup: CDR1 KGHSH, CDR2 LQKENI.

The CDR3 DNA reads TGTGCCAGCAGGACAGGGATATGGAATGAGCAGTTCTTC. Its protein product is CASRTGIWNEQFF. The chain links TRBV6-5 to TRBJ2-1; 7 nucleotides align to TRBD1. This CDR3 region has 13 residues. With 6 bases clipped from V and 7 bases from J, the junction kept 6 bases outside the gene matches. In germline, CDR1 is MNHEY, CDR2 SVGAGI.

This clonotype was seen more than once but under ten times. This chain joins TRBV4-3 and TRBJ2-7, with 7 positions matching TRBD1. CDR1 and CDR2 from the germline V gene are LGHNA and YSLEER. This CDR3 is 16 amino acids long. V trimming: 4 bases; J trimming: 5 bases; junction bases outside the gene matches: 14. The CDR3 DNA follows: TGCGCCAGCAGCCTGGGTAACAGGGGACCCTCGGACGAGCAGTACTTC. The encoded protein is CASSLGNRGPSDEQYF.

In this sample, this clonotype turned up many times. The rearrangement links TRBV6-2 or TRBV6-3 to TRBJ2-3; D gene uncertain. In germline, CDR1 is MNHEY, CDR2 SVGEGT. The CDR3 loop spans 14 amino acids. Trimming stripped 7 bases from V and 6 bases from J, with 17 bases between. The CDR3 nucleotides read TGTGCCAGCACCCATTTTAGGAGAACGGATACGCAGTATTTT. Translated: CASTHFRRTDTQYF.

The chain links TRBV12-3 or TRBV12-4 to TRBJ2-1; D remains unclear. This CDR3 contains 15 residues. V lost 1 base, J lost 5 bases, and 12 bases lay in between. This CDR3 reads CASSLVGVFHNEQFF. The CDR3 DNA is TGTGCCAGCAGTTTAGTAGGAGTTTTTCACAATGAGCAGTTCTTC.

This clonotype was detected ten times or more. The chain recombines TRBV29-1 with TRBJ2-7; a weak D match, TRBD2 (5 bases). V was pared by 4 bases and J by 6 bases, with 22 bases between. Germline V gene data show CDR1 as SQVTM and CDR2 as ANQGSEA. The CDR3 is 15 residues long. CDR3 DNA sequence: TGCAGCGTTGGGGAGTCCGGGCCCCTCCTTGGCGAGCAGTACTTC. It translates to CSVGESGPLLGEQYF.

This clonotype was recorded many times. The genes are TRBV6-5 and TRBJ1-2; TRBD1 is a possible D gene (6 bases). The CDR3 is made up of 17 amino acids. Germline values: CDR1 MNHEY, CDR2 SVGAGI. The germline V and J ends were trimmed by 6 bases and 2 bases, with 22 bases remaining between them. CDR3 region: CASSPIGGGRTNYGYTF. In nucleotides, the CDR3 is TGTGCCAGCAGCCCGATAGGGGGGGGCCGTACGAACTATGGCTACACCTTC.

In its sample, this clonotype was seen a few times. The chain joins TRBV18 to TRBJ2-7, with D perhaps TRBD2 (6 bases). Germline CDR1 KGHSH, CDR2 LQKENI. Trimming shortened V by 1 base and J by 6 bases, and 16 bases separated the two germline ends. The CDR3 extends over 15 amino acids. The CDR3: CASSPREEWGREQYF. As DNA, the CDR3 is TGTGCCAGCTCACCACGGGAGGAGTGGGGCCGCGAGCAGTACTTC.

The genes are TRBV7-9 and TRBJ1-1; D unclear. The CDR3 consists of 14 residues. Trimming left V 5 bases short and J 5 bases short, with 15 bases between. The germline V gene encodes CDR1 SEHNR and CDR2 FQNEAQ (reference sequence). The CDR3 region has the DNA TGTGCCAGCAGCCTCAACGAAGGGTGGACTGAAGCTTTCTTT. Translation: CASSLNEGWTEAFF.

The chain employs TRBV6-2 or TRBV6-3 and TRBJ1-1, with D possibly TRBD1 on 6 matching bases. The CDR3 contains 14 residues. Germline CDR1 is MNHEY and CDR2 is SVGEGT. Trimming stripped 5 bases from V and 4 bases from J, with 14 bases between. CDR3 sequence reads: CASSGGTWGTEAFF. The CDR3 bases are TGTGCCAGCAGTGGGGGGACATGGGGCACTGAAGCTTTCTTT.